This T cell receptor (beta chain) was recorded in a study of blood T cell repertoires in COVID-19. TCRdb's copy holds only in-frame clones and misses some; the assay was immunoSEQ multiplex PCR. This table has 4,900 or so clones, approximately 76% appearing once. V lost 5 bases and J lost 3; bases outside the gene matches: 6. The length of the CDR3 is 15 residues. Looked up from germline, CDR1 is MNHEY and CDR2 is SVGAGI. Sequences were obtained from peripheral blood. This TCR was sampled from a human donor in a cohort sampled during active COVID-19. The genes are TRBV6-5 and TRBJ2-7, with TRBD2 identical over 11 bases. The CDR3 bases are TGTGCCAGCAGTCCACTAGCGGGGGTCAACTACGAGCAGTACTTC. Translated: CASSPLAGVNYEQYF.